This TCR beta chain was retrieved from a study of identical twins. This clonotype has at least ten counts. The antigen is unknown. A universal primer binding site was introduced by template switching. The final cDNA contained unique molecular identifiers. MiXCR, run by TCRdb on the 5' RACE reads, gives a single entry per CDR3 protein. The repertoire holds about 920,000 distinct CDR3 sequences, with 12% as singletons. Germline CDR1 is MGHRA and CDR2 is YSYEKL. The CDR3 totals 13 residues. V dropped 3 bases and J dropped 8 bases, with 13 bases sitting between them. Study-level points and caveats: The study found that models underestimated out-of-frame TCR alpha sharing in monozygotic twins. These conclusions were based on statistical analysis (cross-sectional, not following the same donors).

This sample also appeared in a second study, on yellow fever vaccine responses in identical twins.

This TCR derives from a woman aged 18-30 years in good health. V gene TRBV4-1 combines with J gene TRBJ1-1; a weak D match, TRBD1 (5 bases). The sequencing sample was made of PBMCs. CDR3 bases: TGCGCCAGCAGCCAGTCAGGGTTTCCCGAAGCTTTCTTT. It codes for CASSQSGFPEAFF.